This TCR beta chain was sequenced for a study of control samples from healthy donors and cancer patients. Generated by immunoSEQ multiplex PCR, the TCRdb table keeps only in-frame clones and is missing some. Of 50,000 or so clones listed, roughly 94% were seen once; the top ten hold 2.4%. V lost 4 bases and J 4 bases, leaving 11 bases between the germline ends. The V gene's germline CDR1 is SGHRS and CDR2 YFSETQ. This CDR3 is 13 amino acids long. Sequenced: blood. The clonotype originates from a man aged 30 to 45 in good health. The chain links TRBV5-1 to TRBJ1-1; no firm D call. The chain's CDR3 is CASSLSWGTEAFF. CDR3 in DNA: TGCGCCAGCAGCCTCTCCTGGGGCACTGAAGCTTTCTTT.